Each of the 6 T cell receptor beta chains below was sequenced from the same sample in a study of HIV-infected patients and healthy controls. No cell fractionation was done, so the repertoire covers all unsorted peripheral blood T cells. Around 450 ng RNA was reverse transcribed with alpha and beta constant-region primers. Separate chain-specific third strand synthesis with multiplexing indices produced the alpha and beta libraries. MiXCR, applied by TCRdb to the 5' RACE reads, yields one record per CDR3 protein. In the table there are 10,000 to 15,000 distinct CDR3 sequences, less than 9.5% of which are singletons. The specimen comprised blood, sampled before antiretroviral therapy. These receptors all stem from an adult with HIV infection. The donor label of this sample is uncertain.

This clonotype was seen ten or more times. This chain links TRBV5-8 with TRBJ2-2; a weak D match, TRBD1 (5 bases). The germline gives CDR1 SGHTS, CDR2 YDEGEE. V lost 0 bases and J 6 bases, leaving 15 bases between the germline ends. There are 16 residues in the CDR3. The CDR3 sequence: CASSLGQGFYAGELFF. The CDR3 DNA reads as TGTGCCAGCAGCTTGGGGCAGGGTTTTTACGCCGGGGAGCTGTTTTTT. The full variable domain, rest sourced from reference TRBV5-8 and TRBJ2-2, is EAGVTQSPTHLIKTRGQQATLRCSPISGHTSVYWYQQALGLGLQFLLWYDEGEERNRGNFPPRFSGRQFPNYSSELNVNALELEDSALYLCASSLGQGFYAGELFFGEGSRLTVL.

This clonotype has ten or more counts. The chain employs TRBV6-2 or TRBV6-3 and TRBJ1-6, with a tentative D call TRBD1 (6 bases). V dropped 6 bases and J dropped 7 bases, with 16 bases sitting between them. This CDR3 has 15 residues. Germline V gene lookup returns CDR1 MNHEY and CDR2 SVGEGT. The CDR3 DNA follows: TGTGCCAGCAGATCGGCTGCCGGGGGCAATTCACCCCTCCACTTT. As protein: CASRSAAGGNSPLHF.

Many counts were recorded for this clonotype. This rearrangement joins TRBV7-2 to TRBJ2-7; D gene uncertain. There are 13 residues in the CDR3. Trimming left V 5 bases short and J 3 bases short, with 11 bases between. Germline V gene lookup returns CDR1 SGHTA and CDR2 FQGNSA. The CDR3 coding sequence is TGTGCCAGCAGCCGACCGGGCAGCTACGAGCAGTACTTC. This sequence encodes CASSRPGSYEQYF. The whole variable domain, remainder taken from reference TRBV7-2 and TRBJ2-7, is GAGVSQSPSNKVTEKGKDVELRCDPISGHTALYWYRQSLGQGLEFLIYFQGNSAPDKSGLPSDRFSAERTGGSVSTLTIQRTQQEDSAVYLCASSRPGSYEQYFGPGTRLTVT.

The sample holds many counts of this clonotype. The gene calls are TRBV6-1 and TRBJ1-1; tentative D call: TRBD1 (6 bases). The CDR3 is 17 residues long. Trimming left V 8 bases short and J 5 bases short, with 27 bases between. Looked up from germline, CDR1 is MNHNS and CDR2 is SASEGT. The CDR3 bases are TGTGCCAGCCAGTTAGGGGTGGGGGCGACGGGGTGGACTGAAGCTTTCTTT. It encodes CASQLGVGATGWTEAFF.

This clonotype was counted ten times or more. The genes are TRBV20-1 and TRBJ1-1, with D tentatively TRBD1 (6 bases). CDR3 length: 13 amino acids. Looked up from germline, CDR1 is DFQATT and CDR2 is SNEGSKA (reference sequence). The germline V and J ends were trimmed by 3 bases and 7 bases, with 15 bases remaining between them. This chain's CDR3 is CSARRDLDSEAFF. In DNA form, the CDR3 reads TGCAGTGCTAGGCGAGACCTGGACAGTGAAGCTTTCTTT.

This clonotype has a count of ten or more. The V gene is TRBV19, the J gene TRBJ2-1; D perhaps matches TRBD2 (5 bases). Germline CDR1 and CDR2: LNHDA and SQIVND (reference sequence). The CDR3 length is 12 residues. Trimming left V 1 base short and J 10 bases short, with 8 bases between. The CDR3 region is CASSIVEREQFF. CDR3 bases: TGTGCCAGTAGTATAGTGGAGCGGGAGCAGTTCTTC.